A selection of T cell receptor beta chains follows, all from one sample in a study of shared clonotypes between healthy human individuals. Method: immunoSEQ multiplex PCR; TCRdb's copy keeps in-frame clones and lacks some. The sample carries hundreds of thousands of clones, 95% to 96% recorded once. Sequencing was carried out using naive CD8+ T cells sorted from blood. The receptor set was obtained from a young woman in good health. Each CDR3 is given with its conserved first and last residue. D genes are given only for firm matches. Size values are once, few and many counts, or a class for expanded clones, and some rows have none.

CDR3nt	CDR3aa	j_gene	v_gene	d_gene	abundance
TGTGCCAGCAGCCATCTAGCGGGCGGCCGGGTTGAGCAGTTCTTC	CASSHLAGGRVEQFF	TRBJ2-1	TRBV6-4	TRBD2	NA
TGTGCCAGCAGCCATCAAGGGACAGGGTCGACCGGGGAGCTGTTTTTT	CASSHQGTGSTGELFF	TRBJ2-2	TRBV16	TRBD1	NA
TGTGCCAGCAGTTACAGGGGGCAATTCTACGAGCAGTACTTC	CASSYRGQFYEQYF	TRBJ2-7	TRBV27	TRBD1	NA
TGTGCCAGCAGTTTTGGGCCCCGACCCTACGAGCAGTACTTC	CASSFGPRPYEQYF	TRBJ2-7	TRBV27	NA	NA
TGTGCCAGCAGCTTAGATGGGGGGCGGGTCACCGGGGAGCTGTTTTTT	CASSLDGGRVTGELFF	TRBJ2-2	TRBV7-8	NA	NA
TGTGCCAGTAGTCTCGGCTCTCAGCCCCAGCATTTT	CASSLGSQPQHF	TRBJ1-5	TRBV19	NA	NA
TGTGCCAGCAGTGAAGCGGGGGGGCGCAAAGCTTTCTTT	CASSEAGGRKAFF	TRBJ1-1	TRBV2	NA	once
TGCGCCAGCAGCTCGGACTTTTCCTACGAGCAGTACTTC	CASSSDFSYEQYF	TRBJ2-7	TRBV5-1	NA	NA
TGTGCCAGCAGTTTAACCCAGCCGCAAGAGACCCAGTACTTC	CASSLTQPQETQYF	TRBJ2-5	TRBV28	NA	NA
TGTGCCAGCAGCTTAGGAGGGGATGAGCAGTTCTTC	CASSLGGDEQFF	TRBJ2-1	TRBV11-2	NA	few
TGTGCCAGCAGTTTTCATCATTCCGGGACTCGACAAGAGACCCAGTACTTC	CASSFHHSGTRQETQYF	TRBJ2-5	TRBV28	NA	NA
TGTGCCACCAGCCGGGGACTAGCGGGAGCCATTGAGCAGTTCTTC	CATSRGLAGAIEQFF	TRBJ2-1	TRBV15	TRBD2	NA
TGTGCCAGCAGCTGGGGGACAGCTAGCACAGATACGCAGTATTTT	CASSWGTASTDTQYF	TRBJ2-3	TRBV5-6	TRBD1	NA
TGTGCCAGCAGCGGGGGGAGGGACTCTTCCTACGAGCAGTACTTC	CASSGGRDSSYEQYF	TRBJ2-7	TRBV11-2	TRBD2	NA
TGCAGCGTCCCCGGACAGGGTCGAGAGCAGTACTTC	CSVPGQGREQYF	TRBJ2-7	TRBV29-1	TRBD1	few
TGTGCCAGCTATTCTGTGGGATCTAGCACAGATACGCAGTATTTT	CASYSVGSSTDTQYF	TRBJ2-3	TRBV27	NA	NA
TGTGCCAGCAGAACAGGACAAACCTACGAGCAGTACTTC	CASRTGQTYEQYF	TRBJ2-7	TRBV5-8	NA	NA
TGTGCCAGCAGTTTAGGAGGACAGGGGTACGAGCAGTACTTC	CASSLGGQGYEQYF	TRBJ2-7	TRBV28	TRBD1	NA
TGTGCCAGCAGCTTGGAACCCAGCGGGGAAAACAATGAGCAGTTCTTC	CASSLEPSGENNEQFF	TRBJ2-1	TRBV5-6	TRBD2	NA
TGTGCCAGCAGCTTTTTAACGGGATGGGAGACCCAGTACTTC	CASSFLTGWETQYF	TRBJ2-5	TRBV5-6	NA	NA
TGTGCCAGCAGCACCCCTCTAGCAGGGCCACTTAGAGGGATAAAAGAGACCCAGTACTTC	CASSTPLAGPLRGIKETQYF	TRBJ2-5	TRBV7-8	NA	NA
TGTGCCAGCAGTGCGGGACCTTCTAGCACAGATACGCAGTATTTT	CASSAGPSSTDTQYF	TRBJ2-3	TRBV2	NA	NA
TGCGCCAGCAGCCTCGGACAGGGGGCGGTCCAAGAGACCCAGTACTTC	CASSLGQGAVQETQYF	TRBJ2-5	TRBV5-1	TRBD1	NA
TGTGCCACCAGCAGGCCCCGCGGCGGGAGGTCGTATGAGCAGTTCTTC	CATSRPRGGRSYEQFF	TRBJ2-1	TRBV15	TRBD2	NA
TGTGCCAGCAGTCCTACTAGCGGTCGCGATGAGCAGTTCTTC	CASSPTSGRDEQFF	TRBJ2-1	TRBV6-6	TRBD2	NA
TGTGCCAGCAGCTTAGGAGGGTCGTATAGCAATCAGCCCCAGCATTTT	CASSLGGSYSNQPQHF	TRBJ1-5	TRBV5-6	NA	NA
TGCGCCAGCAATAAGGGTCCGGGAGATACGCAGTATTTT	CASNKGPGDTQYF	TRBJ2-3	TRBV10-1	NA	NA
TGCAGCGTGAAGAGCAGTGCGGCTAACTATGGCTACACCTTC	CSVKSSAANYGYTF	TRBJ1-2	TRBV29-1	NA	once
TGTGCCAGCGAGGGTTCCTACGAGCAGTACTTC	CASEGSYEQYF	TRBJ2-7	TRBV7-9	NA	NA
TGTGCCAGCAGCTCGTCCGGGACGCGTCCTATGGAGCAGTACTTC	CASSSSGTRPMEQYF	TRBJ2-7	TRBV28	NA	NA
TGTGCCAGCAGTGAAGGAAAGAATGAAAAACTGTTTTTT	CASSEGKNEKLFF	TRBJ1-4	TRBV25-1	NA	NA
TGTGCCAGCAGCCCTTATGGGGTCTCTGGGGCCAACGTCCTGACTTTC	CASSPYGVSGANVLTF	TRBJ2-6	TRBV13	NA	NA
TGTGCCAGTAGTATAGAACAGGACACCTCCTACGAGCAGTACTTC	CASSIEQDTSYEQYF	TRBJ2-7	TRBV19	NA	NA
TGTGCCAGCAGCACTAGCGGGAGTTTCTACAATGAGCAGTTCTTC	CASSTSGSFYNEQFF	TRBJ2-1	TRBV11-2	TRBD2	NA
TGTGCCAGCAGTGAAGACCCGGGACTGGCCTACGAGCAGTACTTC	CASSEDPGLAYEQYF	TRBJ2-7	TRBV2	NA	NA
TGTGCCATGGGACTAGCCAAAAACATTCAGTACTTC	CAMGLAKNIQYF	TRBJ2-4	TRBV5-6	NA	NA
TGTGCCAGCAGCCCGGGGCTAGCGGGAGACGAGGCAGATACGCAGTATTTT	CASSPGLAGDEADTQYF	TRBJ2-3	TRBV7-2	TRBD2	NA
TGTGCCAGCAGCTTAGATCCGGGACCGTGGACTGAAGCTTTCTTT	CASSLDPGPWTEAFF	TRBJ1-1	TRBV11-2	NA	once
TGTGCCAGCAGGGGGCCCGACGAGGGACAGGGGGCCGTCTATGGCTACACCTTC	CASRGPDEGQGAVYGYTF	TRBJ1-2	TRBV2	TRBD1	NA
TGTGCCAGCAGCACCAACGACAGGGACAACAATCAGCCCCAGCATTTT	CASSTNDRDNNQPQHF	TRBJ1-5	TRBV27	TRBD1	NA
TGTGCCAGCAGCCAAGAGTACTATGGCTACACCTTC	CASSQEYYGYTF	TRBJ1-2	TRBV7-9	NA	once
TGCGCCAGCAGGGGCAGGACGGAGGAGCAGTACTTC	CASRGRTEEQYF	TRBJ2-5	TRBV5-1	NA	NA
TGTGCCAGCAGCGAACTAGCGGGAGCCTACAATGAGCAGTTCTTC	CASSELAGAYNEQFF	TRBJ2-1	TRBV2	TRBD2	NA
TGTGCCAGCAGTTTTCCTTCGACTAGCGTGGGCGATGAGCAGTTCTTC	CASSFPSTSVGDEQFF	TRBJ2-1	TRBV6-5	TRBD2	NA
TGTGCCAGCAGCCCGACTAGCGGGGCATACGAGCAGTACTTC	CASSPTSGAYEQYF	TRBJ2-7	TRBV14	TRBD2	NA
TGTGCCAGCAGTTTATCAGGGACCGGTTCACCCCTCCACTTT	CASSLSGTGSPLHF	TRBJ1-6	TRBV28	NA	NA
TGTGCCAGCAGTGATCTCGACTATGAGCAGTTCTTC	CASSDLDYEQFF	TRBJ2-1	TRBV28	NA	NA
TGTGCCAGCAGTTTCCCTTCTTGGCGGGAGGGCTTCCACGAGCAGTACTTC	CASSFPSWREGFHEQYF	TRBJ2-7	TRBV28	TRBD2	NA
TGTGCCAGCAGCTTCCGGGACAGAGAGTTCTTC	CASSFRDREFF	TRBJ2-1	TRBV5-4	TRBD1	once
TGCAGCGTTGTCAGGGCAGGCAACACTGAAGCTTTCTTT	CSVVRAGNTEAFF	TRBJ1-1	TRBV29-1	NA	NA
TGCGCCAGCAGCCAAGTCGGCACCTACGAGCAGTACTTC	CASSQVGTYEQYF	TRBJ2-7	TRBV4-1	NA	NA
TGTGCCAGCAGTTTAGCGGGAGGGCTTTACGAGCAGTACTTC	CASSLAGGLYEQYF	TRBJ2-7	TRBV27	TRBD2	NA
TGTGCCAGCAGCCAAGGGACAAACAATGAGCAGTTCTTC	CASSQGTNNEQFF	TRBJ2-1	TRBV4-2	NA	NA
TGCGCCAGCAGCTTCAGCAGGGCTAGCTCCTACAATGAGCAGTTCTTC	CASSFSRASSYNEQFF	TRBJ2-1	TRBV5-1	NA	NA
TGTGCCAGCACCCTAGCGGGGAGCTCCTACGAGCAGTACTTC	CASTLAGSSYEQYF	TRBJ2-7	TRBV6-1	TRBD2	NA
TGTGCCAGCAGTTTAATGGGGTCCTACAATGAGCAGTTCTTC	CASSLMGSYNEQFF	TRBJ2-1	TRBV27	NA	NA
TGTGCCAGCAGTTTCGGTAGGGGGGCCTACGAGCAGTACTTC	CASSFGRGAYEQYF	TRBJ2-7	TRBV27	NA	NA
TGCAGCGTGACGCGGGGAATCTCTGGAAACACCATATATTTT	CSVTRGISGNTIYF	TRBJ1-3	TRBV29-1	NA	NA
TGCGCCAGCAGCCAGACACCCAGGGTAGACTACGAGCAGTACTTC	CASSQTPRVDYEQYF	TRBJ2-7	TRBV4-1	NA	NA